This entry describes one T cell receptor beta chain. Its antigen is undetermined. This specimen belongs to a study of siplizumab effects on memory and regulatory T cells. Coculturing at 37°C lasted 5 to 6 days for the mixed lymphocyte reaction cells. Assay: immunoSEQ multiplex PCR; the TCRdb copy retains only in-frame clones and omits some. Altogether about 10,000 clones are present, around 40% being singletons, with the ten largest covering 8.5% to 9%. The study, taken as a whole, reports: Siplizumab led to significantly less abundant alloreactive sequences that could be traced back to unstimulated CD4+ memory cells.

Trimming removed 8 bases from V and 3 bases from J; junction bases left unmatched: 10. The CDR3 totals 15 residues. The germline gives CDR1 MDHEN, CDR2 SYDVKM. This TCR was recovered from a human donor in good health; the cells came from an allogeneic mixed lymphocyte reaction. The chain joins TRBV28 to TRBJ1-5; 7 positions match TRBD1. Sequenced sample: CFSE-low (dividing) CD4+ T cells sorted from an allogeneic mixed lymphocyte reaction. The CDR3 DNA follows: TGTGCCAGCCTCCGACAGGGAACGGTCAATCAGCCCCAGCATTTT. Amino acids: CASLRQGTVNQPQHF.